Included here is one T cell receptor (beta chain) sequence, with context. The entry originates in a study of T cell changes during pregnancy in multiple sclerosis. Measured with immunoSEQ multiplex PCR; TCRdb has only the in-frame clones, and not every one. The sample lists 55,000 to 75,000 clones, about 90% occurring once. The J segment lost 4 bases and the V segment lost 1 base, leaving 9 bases of the junction unmatched. The CDR3 totals 16 residues. From germline, CDR1 is SGHDN and CDR2 FVKESK. The chain combines TRBV14 with TRBJ2-7; 8 positions match TRBD2. The sample was peripheral blood, taken after pregnancy. The receptor was isolated from a female donor with multiple sclerosis, enrolled in a pregnancy study. The DNA of the CDR3 is TGTGCCAGCAGCCAAGGGCCCAGCGGGAGCGGTTACGAGCAGTACTTC. Translating it yields CASSQGPSGSGYEQYF.